This TCR beta chain was captured in a study of blood T cell repertoires in COVID-19. In the original workflow: Amplification from reference gene primers served as the basis for estimated nucleated cell counts. Some clones are missing from TCRdb's copy, which holds only in-frame ones; the method was immunoSEQ multiplex PCR. D and trimming were read from the DNA, whereas the V and J calls and clone size are those reported in that table. The data contain some 190,000 clones, about four fifths of them seen just once; the ten biggest clones take up roughly 3%. Germline CDR1 reads LNHDA; CDR2 reads SQIVND (reference sequence). The CDR3 covers 15 residues. Trimming cost V 5 bases and J 5 bases; bases outside gene matches: 11. Participants were aged about 18 to 90 years, lived in 20 to 25 US areas, and enrolled virtually. Participants' reported clinical history set cohort assignment.

The receptor comes from a woman in her 30s who had recovered from COVID-19. The sequenced material came from PBMCs or T cells enriched from blood (not recorded which). The chain joins TRBV19 to TRBJ1-2; 7 positions match TRBD1. The chain's CDR3 is CASSGTGTAPYGYTF. CDR3 DNA sequence: TGTGCCAGTAGTGGAACAGGGACAGCTCCTTATGGCTACACCTTC.